This entry lists 21 T cell receptor beta chains sequenced from one sample in a study of response to subunit inactivated influenza vaccine. MiXCR was run by TCRdb on the RT-PCR reads, yielding one entry per CDR3 protein. The sample contains 650,000 or so distinct CDR3 sequences, 11% to 15% of which appear only once. Sequenced here: PBMCs from blood, sampled 14 days before vaccination. The receptors derive from a man aged 45 to 65 who received an inactivated influenza vaccine.

The rearrangement joins TRBV20-1 to TRBJ2-4; tentatively, D is TRBD2 (6 bases). The CDR3 consists of 14 residues. CDR1 is DFQATT and CDR2 is SNEGSKA in the germline V gene (reference sequence). The V end lost 0 bases, the J end lost 4 bases, and 10 bases lay between the germline ends. CDR3 region: CSARETTRKNIQYF. The CDR3 nucleotides read TGCAGTGCTAGAGAGACGACTAGAAAAAACATTCAGTACTTC.

This clonotype was counted only a few times. In DNA form, the CDR3 reads TGCAGTGCTAGTGTGGGGATCGAGCAGTACTTC. As protein: CSASVGIEQYF. The chain is built from TRBV20-1 and TRBJ2-7; no reliable D call. The length of the CDR3 is 11 residues. The V gene lost 3 bases and the J gene lost 6 bases, with 9 bases spanning the gap. The germline V gene encodes CDR1 DFQATT and CDR2 SNEGSKA (reference sequence).

This clonotype was seen only a few times. V and J are TRBV7-2 and TRBJ2-3; D is possibly TRBD1 or TRBD2 (5 bases each). The CDR3 has 15 residues. Germline lookup yields CDR1 SGHTA and CDR2 FQGNSA. Trimming took off 2 bases at V and 2 bases at J, with 11 bases between the two ends. Here the CDR3 reads CASSLTGRLTDTQYF. The DNA of the CDR3 is TGTGCCAGCAGCTTAACGGGACGTCTCACAGATACGCAGTATTTT.

This clonotype appeared many times. The chain couples TRBV7-9 to TRBJ2-1; the match to TRBD2 covers 10 bases. The V gene's germline CDR1 is SEHNR and CDR2 FQNEAQ (reference sequence). The V segment lost 2 bases and the J segment 9 bases; nucleotides outside the gene matches: 7. The CDR3 length is 15 residues. In nucleotides, the CDR3 is TGTGCCAGCAGCTTATCAGCGGGAGGGCCGGGTGAGCAGTTCTTC. This translates into CASSLSAGGPGEQFF. Complete variable domain (other parts from reference TRBV7-9 and TRBJ2-1): DTGVSQNPRHKITKRGQNVTFRCDPISEHNRLYWYRQTLGQGPEFLTYFQNEAQLEKSRLLSDRFSAERPKGSFSTLEIQRTEQGDSAMYLCASSLSAGGPGEQFFGPGTRLTVL.

This clonotype was seen a few times. The chain uses TRBV7-2 and TRBJ1-3; D call uncertain. Germline CDR1 and CDR2: SGHTA and FQGNSA. The V gene lost 1 base and the J gene lost 0 bases, with 10 bases spanning the gap. The CDR3 runs to 16 residues. The CDR3 here is CASSLERLFSGNTIYF. For the CDR3, the DNA is TGTGCCAGCAGCTTAGAACGTCTCTTCTCTGGAAACACCATATATTTT.

The V gene is TRBV29-1, the J gene TRBJ1-3; 8 positions agree with TRBD1. V trimming: 7 bases; J trimming: 0 bases; junction bases outside the gene matches: 8. The CDR3 is 15 residues long. Germline V gives CDR1 SQVTM, CDR2 ANQGSEA. The CDR3 DNA reads TGCAGCGCCCAGAGGGACAGGACCTCTGGAAACACCATATATTTT. Amino acid sequence: CSAQRDRTSGNTIYF.

This clonotype was counted between two and nine times. The genes are TRBV20-1 and TRBJ2-3; 8 nucleotides match TRBD2. CDR3 length equals 15 residues. V gave up 5 bases and J gave up 2 bases; unmatched junction bases: 9. CDR1 and CDR2 (germline): DFQATT, SNEGSKA (reference sequence). CDR3 in amino acids: CSAEKFSGDTDTQYF. The CDR3 DNA follows: TGCAGTGCTGAGAAATTTAGCGGGGACACAGATACGCAGTATTTT.

At least ten counts were recorded for this clonotype. The chain joins TRBV29-1 to TRBJ2-3; 8 nucleotides line up with TRBD1. Germline values: CDR1 SQVTM, CDR2 ANQGSEA. V lost 8 bases, J lost 5 bases, and 9 bases stayed unmatched. The CDR3 is made up of 13 amino acids. The CDR3, as DNA: TGCAGCATTCCGGGACAGGAAATAGATACGCAGTATTTT. Its translation: CSIPGQEIDTQYF.

V is TRBV14 and J is TRBJ2-7, with D tentatively TRBD1 (6 bases). The germline V gene has CDR1 SGHDN and CDR2 FVKESK. This CDR3 spans 15 amino acids. V was clipped by 4 bases and J by 0 bases, with 13 bases between them. CDR3 sequence (DNA): TGTGCCAGCAGCCTCCCGGGACATAACTCCTACGAGCAGTACTTC. Its translation is CASSLPGHNSYEQYF.

This clonotype was picked up one time. The chain couples TRBV29-1 to TRBJ2-6; D remains unclear. This CDR3 has 15 amino acids. The germline V gene has CDR1 SQVTM and CDR2 ANQGSEA. Trimming cost V 5 bases and J 0 bases, with 11 bases left between them. The CDR3 DNA is TGCAGCGTTCTCCCGCAGTTCTCTGGGGCCAACGTCCTGACTTTC. The encoded protein is CSVLPQFSGANVLTF.

This clonotype came up a few times. The junction shows a germline mismatch at one end, possibly a read error. This rearrangement joins TRBV12-5 to TRBJ2-1; no reliable D call. The CDR3 totals 8 residues. The germline CDR1 and CDR2 sequences are LGHNT and FRNRAP. CDR3 in DNA: TGTGCTAGTGGCCGTATCCCCTTC. Translated, it gives CASGRIPF.

The table lists this clonotype with many counts. This chain joins TRBV6-1 and TRBJ2-7; tentative D call: TRBD1 (6 bases). CDR1 MNHNS and CDR2 SASEGT come from the germline V gene. The length of the CDR3 is 13 residues. V was cut by 10 bases and J by 0 bases, with 13 bases left in between. The CDR3 bases are TGTGCCACAGGCCAGGGGTCCTCCTACGAGCAGTACTTC. Amino acid sequence: CATGQGSSYEQYF.

The table lists this clonotype with a few counts. The chain employs TRBV20-1 and TRBJ2-1; TRBD2 might be the D (6 bases). This CDR3 comprises 14 residues. Germline lookup yields CDR1 DFQATT and CDR2 SNEGSKA (reference sequence). The V end was cut by 2 bases, the J end by 1 base, with 9 bases between. The CDR3, as DNA: TGCAGTGCTAGACCGGGACTTTCCTACAATGAGCAGTTCTTC. It specifies CSARPGLSYNEQFF.

This clonotype showed up just a few times. This chain links TRBV20-1 with TRBJ2-1; D possibly uses TRBD1 or TRBD2 (5 bases each). The germline V and J ends were trimmed by 3 bases and 2 bases, with 11 bases remaining between them. This CDR3 region has 14 residues. Germline V gene data show CDR1 as DFQATT and CDR2 as SNEGSKA (reference sequence). CDR3 residues: CSARYGTAYNEQFF. CDR3 nucleotides: TGCAGTGCTAGGTACGGGACCGCCTACAATGAGCAGTTCTTC.

This clonotype was picked up many times. The V call is TRBV7-3, the J call TRBJ1-1; D gene unclear. CDR1 and CDR2 from the germline V gene are SGHTA and FQGTGA. The CDR3 is made up of 12 amino acids. V was pared by 6 bases and J by 1 base, with 6 bases between. As DNA, the CDR3 is TGTGCCAGCAGAGGAGCGAACACTGAAGCTTTCTTT. The encoded protein is CASRGANTEAFF.

The rearrangement links TRBV7-9 to TRBJ2-5, with no clear D. With 4 bases removed from V and 4 bases from J, the gap between germline ends came to 7 bases. This CDR3 has 12 amino acids. Germline V gene lookup returns CDR1 SEHNR and CDR2 FQNEAQ (reference sequence). The CDR3 DNA reads TGTGCCAGCAGCTGGACGGGAGAGACCCAGTACTTC. This codes for CASSWTGETQYF. The complete variable domain, with remaining parts taken from reference TRBV7-9 and TRBJ2-5, reads DTGVSQNPRHKITKRGQNVTFRCDPISEHNRLYWYRQTLGQGPEFLTYFQNEAQLEKSRLLSDRFSAERPKGSFSTLEIQRTEQGDSAMYLCASSWTGETQYFGPGTRLLVL.

The chain employs TRBV6-1 and TRBJ2-3; 7 nucleotides align to TRBD2. Germline-derived CDR1 and CDR2 are MNHNS and SASEGT. This CDR3 contains 15 residues. J lost 5 bases, V lost 5 bases, and 10 bases had no gene match. The CDR3 sequence: CASSPTAGRRDTQYF. CDR3 nucleotides: TGTGCCAGCAGTCCCACAGCGGGACGGAGAGATACGCAGTATTTT.

The chain is built from TRBV29-1 and TRBJ2-2; 10 nucleotides align to TRBD2. This CDR3 spans 13 amino acids. The junction had 8 bases not matched to a gene; V was cut back by 8 bases and J by 8 bases. Germline CDR1 is SQVTM and CDR2 is ANQGSEA. Here the CDR3 DNA reads TGCAGCATCAAGCGGGGGGGCGTTGGGGAGCTGTTTTTT. Its protein is CSIKRGGVGELFF.

The chain couples TRBV6-5 to TRBJ2-2; 11 bases line up with TRBD1. This CDR3 has 17 residues. Germline lookup yields CDR1 MNHEY and CDR2 SVGAGI. The ends lost 4 bases at V and 4 bases at J; junction bases unmatched: 8. DNA for the CDR3: TGTGCCAGCAGTTTTTCCGGGACAGGGGGGATCACCGGGGAGCTGTTTTTT. This codes for CASSFSGTGGITGELFF.

V usage is TRBV7-9 and J usage is TRBJ2-1, with 9 bases matching TRBD2. This CDR3 has 16 amino acids. Germline CDR1 reads SEHNR; CDR2 reads FQNEAQ (reference sequence). The trim removed 3 bases at V and 8 bases at J, leaving 11 bases unmatched. Here the CDR3 reads CASSFSPSGEHYEQFF. As DNA, the CDR3 is TGTGCCAGCAGCTTTTCCCCTAGCGGGGAGCACTATGAGCAGTTCTTC.

On this clonotype itself: A read error is possible here, since a much larger clone lies one base away. This rearrangement joins TRBV5-1 to TRBJ2-2, with D uncertain. The ends were cut back, 5 bases at V and 4 bases at J, with 15 bases in the middle. This CDR3 spans 15 amino acids. Germline V lookup: CDR1 SGHRS, CDR2 YFSETQ. CDR3 in DNA: TGCGCCAGCAGGCCTGGAATCAGAGCCACCGGGGAGCTGTTTTTT. It encodes CASRPGIRATGELFF. Using reference TRBV5-1 and TRBJ2-2 for the parts outside the CDR3, the full variable domain is KAGVTQTPRYLIKTRGQQVTLSCSPISGHRSVSWYQQTPGQGLQFLFEYFSETQRNKGNFPGRFSGRQFSNSRSEMNVSTLELGDSALYLCASRPGIRATGELFFGEGSRLTVL.